This TCR beta chain originates from a study of T-cell reconstitution after alpha-beta-depleted transplantation in children. This clonotype was observed a handful of times. Unique molecular identifiers were incorporated when the TCRbeta library was constructed. TCRdb independently ran MiXCR on the PCR reads; one entry per CDR3 protein. The table lists about 500,000 distinct CDR3 sequences, approximately 30% of them singletons, with approximately 2.3% in the top ten. V was shortened by 5 bases and J by 1 base, with 14 bases between the two germline ends. Germline CDR1 MRHNA, CDR2 SNTAGT. The CDR3 extends over 15 amino acids.

This sequence joins TRBV6-4 and TRBJ2-5; unclear D gene. The origin of this receptor is a human donor who donated a stem cell graft to a child with aplastic anemia. The sample here was PBMCs from the stem cell graft donor, taken from the stem cell graft. In DNA, the CDR3 is TGTGCCAGCAGTTGCCCTACAGAGATCCAAGAGACCCAGTACTTC. The encoded protein is CASSCPTEIQETQYF.